Presented here are 21 T cell receptor beta chains from one specimen sequenced in a study of T cell changes during pregnancy in multiple sclerosis. Assay used: immunoSEQ multiplex PCR; TCRdb lists only in-frame clones, some missing. The data hold approximately 41,000 clones, with roughly 93% observed a single time. Sequencing was carried out using PBMCs (not recorded whether the cells were cultured). Receptors were obtained from a female donor with multiple sclerosis, enrolled in a pregnancy study.

The CDR3: CASRTGGRDTQYF. CDR3 nucleotides: TGTGCCAGCAGGACGGGGGGTCGAGATACGCAGTATTTT. The chain joins TRBV7-8 to TRBJ2-3; 7 positions agree with TRBD2. Germline values: CDR1 SGHVS, CDR2 FQNEAQ. Germline trimming cut 6 bases from V and 5 bases from J; bases unmatched to any gene: 5. The CDR3 length is 13 residues.

This clone occurred once. The CDR3 region has the DNA TGCGCCAGCAGCCTCGGGAGGACCGGAGGGACCGGGGAGCTGTTTTTT. Its translation: CASSLGRTGGTGELFF. The chain carries TRBV4-1 and TRBJ2-2; 7 nucleotides align to TRBD2. The CDR3 totals 16 residues. Trimming took 4 bases from V and 5 from J; bases not matched to a gene: 10. CDR1 is MGHRA and CDR2 is YSYEKL in the germline V gene.

The CDR3 DNA is TGTGCCAGCAGCAAAGTTGCCAGACAGACCCACTATGGCTACACCTTC. It yields the protein CASSKVARQTHYGYTF. The chain links TRBV21-1 to TRBJ1-2; no check of the table's D call, TRBD1, against the DNA was made. TRBV21-1 is a pseudogene segment. This CDR3 region has 16 residues.

The V call is TRBV11-1, the J call TRBJ1-2; D not certain. With 5 bases removed from V and 0 bases from J, the gap between germline ends came to 10 bases. In germline, CDR1 is SGHAT, CDR2 FQDESV (reference sequence). The CDR3 length is 14 residues. The CDR3 DNA follows: TGTGCCAGCAGCGTAACAGCCTCTAACTATGGCTACACCTTC. Protein: CASSVTASNYGYTF.

This clone was seen only once. This chain uses TRBV7-9 with TRBJ2-1; D may be TRBD2 (6 bases). This CDR3 has 14 residues. From germline, CDR1 is SEHNR and CDR2 FQNEAQ (reference sequence). Trimming left V 4 bases short and J 5 bases short, with 12 bases between. The CDR3 here is CASSSGVGNNEQFF. In DNA, the CDR3 is TGTGCCAGCAGCTCGGGGGTTGGGAACAATGAGCAGTTCTTC.

In this sample, this clone turned up once. This chain joins TRBV29-1 and TRBJ2-6; D uncertain. Germline CDR1 SQVTM, CDR2 ANQGSEA. CDR3 size: 14 residues. Trimming took off 4 bases at V and 4 bases at J, with 11 bases between the two ends. The CDR3 loop reads CSVAETRGANVLTF. Here the CDR3 DNA reads TGCAGCGTTGCGGAGACAAGGGGGGCCAACGTCCTGACTTTC. The full variable domain, its missing parts supplied by reference TRBV29-1 and TRBJ2-6, is SAVISQKPSRDICQRGTSLTIQCQVDSQVTMMFWYRQQPGQSLTLIATANQGSEATYESGFVIDKFPISRPNLTFSTLTVSNMSPEDSSIYLCSVAETRGANVLTFGAGSRLTVL.

The chain recombines TRBV18 with TRBJ2-5, with no clear D. V shed 3 bases and J shed 0 bases, with 5 bases lying between them. CDR1 and CDR2 from the germline V gene are KGHSH and LQKENI. This CDR3 has 13 amino acids. The CDR3 loop reads CASSPRNQETQYF. CDR3 in DNA: TGTGCCAGCTCACCGCGGAACCAAGAGACCCAGTACTTC.

This clone was picked up one time. The chain combines TRBV19 with TRBJ1-2, with unresolved D. The CDR3 spans 14 residues. CDR1 and CDR2 (germline): LNHDA, SQIVND (reference sequence). Deletions cut 7 bases from V and 7 bases from J, with 19 bases between. The CDR3 sequence: CASTPDPGLGGYTF. The CDR3 DNA reads as TGTGCCAGTACCCCGGACCCTGGTTTGGGTGGCTACACCTTC.

The rearrangement uses TRBV7-2 and TRBJ2-2; maybe TRBD1 (6 bases). Germline V CDR1 and CDR2: SGHTA, FQGNSA. The CDR3 is 14 amino acids. The V gene lost 1 base and the J gene lost 5 bases, with 8 bases spanning the gap. The DNA of the CDR3 is TGTGCCAGCAGCTTAGGGCAGGGGACCGGGGAGCTGTTTTTT. This encodes CASSLGQGTGELFF.

The chain employs TRBV18 and TRBJ2-2; D is unresolved. The CDR3 totals 14 residues. V lost 3 bases, J lost 3 bases, and 8 bases lay in between. Germline V lookup: CDR1 KGHSH, CDR2 LQKENI. CDR3 loop: CASSPQLDTGELFF. DNA of the CDR3: TGTGCCAGCTCACCTCAGTTGGACACCGGGGAGCTGTTTTTT.

The rearrangement links TRBV28 to TRBJ1-2, with D tentatively TRBD1 (5 bases). CDR1 and CDR2 from the germline V gene are MDHEN and SYDVKM. Trimming pared 6 bases from V and 1 base from J, leaving 9 bases between. This CDR3 contains 13 residues. DNA of the CDR3: TGTGCCAGCAGCCAGACAGTTAACTATGGCTACACCTTC. Its protein product is CASSQTVNYGYTF.

The chain uses TRBV2 and TRBJ2-1; tentative D call: TRBD1 (5 bases). Germline values: CDR1 SNHLY, CDR2 FYNNEI. Trimming took off 11 bases at V and 7 bases at J, with 12 bases between the two ends. CDR3 length: 11 residues. The CDR3 DNA is TGTGCCGGACAAATCCAAAATGAGCAGTTCTTC. Its protein is CAGQIQNEQFF.

V gene TRBV5-8 combines with J gene TRBJ2-1; D is unresolved. Germline assignment: CDR1 SGHTS and CDR2 YDEGEE. Trimming took off 2 bases at V and 4 bases at J, with 10 bases between the two ends. This CDR3 has 14 amino acids. As DNA, the CDR3 is TGTGCCAGCAGCTTAGGGCTACAGTACAATGAGCAGTTCTTC. Encoded protein: CASSLGLQYNEQFF.

This clone was seen once. The rearrangement links TRBV19 to TRBJ2-7, with D maybe TRBD2 (5 bases). The CDR3 covers 13 residues. Looked up from germline, CDR1 is LNHDA and CDR2 is SQIVND (reference sequence). V was cut by 5 bases and J by 4 bases, with 12 bases left in between. The CDR3: CASSEDSFYEQYF. CDR3 nucleotide sequence: TGTGCCAGTAGTGAGGACTCATTTTACGAGCAGTACTTC.

The chain couples TRBV5-1 to TRBJ2-1; D not certain. Germline assignment: CDR1 SGHRS and CDR2 YFSETQ. The CDR3 spans 15 residues. Trimming pared 0 bases from V and 0 bases from J, leaving 7 bases between. Written as DNA, the CDR3 is TGCGCCAGCAGCTTGGCTGGCCTCTCCTACAATGAGCAGTTCTTC. It yields the protein CASSLAGLSYNEQFF.

J is TRBJ2-5 and V is TRBV29-1, with D perhaps matching TRBD1 (6 bases). V lost 2 bases and J 2 bases, leaving 15 bases between the germline ends. The CDR3 length is 15 residues. Germline V CDR1 and CDR2: SQVTM, ANQGSEA. DNA of the CDR3: TGCAGCGTTGAATGGATAGGCAGGGGACAAGAGACCCAGTACTTC. It is translated as CSVEWIGRGQETQYF.

The chain combines TRBV7-2 with TRBJ2-2; D not resolved. Germline V gene sequence: CDR1 SGHTA, CDR2 FQGNSA. Trimming shortened V by 5 bases and J by 3 bases, and 4 bases separated the two germline ends. The CDR3 spans 12 residues. The CDR3 region has the DNA TGTGCCAGCAGCGTTGACACCGGGGAGCTGTTTTTT. Translating it yields CASSVDTGELFF.

The chain is built from TRBV9 and TRBJ2-7; 8 positions agree with TRBD2. Germline values: CDR1 SGDLS, CDR2 YYNGEE. There are 14 residues in the CDR3. V was pared by 4 bases and J by 3 bases, with 6 bases of the junction left unmatched. DNA of the CDR3: TGTGCCAGCAGCCCGGGACTAGAGAACTACGAGCAGTACTTC. This encodes CASSPGLENYEQYF.

This sequence joins TRBV4-2 and TRBJ2-1; TRBD2 agrees at 8 bases. V was clipped by 7 bases and J by 2 bases; unmatched bases: 4. In germline, CDR1 is LGHNA, CDR2 YNFKEQ. The CDR3 covers 14 residues. Here the CDR3 DNA reads TGTGCCAGCACGAGCGGGAGTACCTACAATGAGCAGTTCTTC. Translating it yields CASTSGSTYNEQFF.

This chain links TRBV28 with TRBJ1-2; D not resolved. The CDR3 covers 13 residues. V lost 6 bases to trimming and J lost 3 bases, with 11 bases between them. Germline V gene sequence: CDR1 MDHEN, CDR2 SYDVKM. CDR3 sequence reads: CASRSGGDYGYTF. CDR3 bases: TGTGCCAGCAGAAGTGGAGGAGACTATGGCTACACCTTC.

The chain couples TRBV5-1 to TRBJ2-7; the D is unclear. Trimming removed 0 bases at V and 4 bases at J, with 8 bases between. The CDR3 spans 13 residues. Per germline, CDR1 SGHRS and CDR2 YFSETQ. In nucleotides, the CDR3 is TGCGCCAGCAGCTTGGCCACCGGGTACGAGCAGTACTTC. Its protein is CASSLATGYEQYF.